These 10 T cell receptor beta chains came from one sample sequenced in a study of blood T cells in healthy people across ages. A second PCR, run for about 6 to 11 cycles, used a sample-barcoded 5' primer plus a J-beta primer mix. TCRdb used MiXCR to reprocess the 5' RACE reads, holding one entry per CDR3 protein. The sample lists 1.5 million to 2 million distinct CDR3 sequences; about 39% were seen once. The material sequenced was blood. The receptors derive from a human donor in good health.

Of note for this clonotype: Relative to the germline gene, one junction end is altered; a read error may explain this. The chain carries TRBV4-2 and TRBJ1-5; D is possibly TRBD1 (6 bases). Germline V gene lookup returns CDR1 LGHNA and CDR2 YNFKEQ. This CDR3 region has 16 residues. The CDR3 reads CASSQDRGRTNQPRHF. Written as DNA, the CDR3 is TGTGCCAGCAGCCAAGACAGGGGAAGGACAAATCAGCCCCGGCATTTT.

Remarks on this clonotype: Mismatch with germline at one junction end may stem from a read error. The rearrangement joins TRBV9 to TRBJ2-7; perhaps TRBD2 as D (6 bases). The CDR3 extends over 14 amino acids. Per the germline V gene, CDR1 is SGDLS and CDR2 is YYNGEE. CDR3 nucleotides: TGTGCCAGCACCGTAGCGGTATCCGGATACGAGCAGTACTTC. It is translated as CASTVAVSGYEQYF. Full variable domain (missing parts from reference TRBV9 and TRBJ2-7): DSGVTQTPKHLITATGQRVTLRCSPRSGDLSVYWYQQSLDQGLQFLIQYYNGEERAKGNILERFSAQQFPDLHSELNLSSLELGDSALYFCASTVAVSGYEQYFGPGTRLTVT.

V usage is TRBV10-3 and J usage is TRBJ2-2, with a tentative D call TRBD2 (5 bases). V dropped 2 bases and J dropped 6 bases, with 13 bases sitting between them. The germline V gene encodes CDR1 ENHRY and CDR2 SYGVKD. The CDR3 runs 15 residues. The CDR3 reads CAISEGSPLPGELFF. CDR3 nucleotide sequence: TGTGCCATCAGTGAGGGGAGCCCCTTACCCGGGGAGCTGTTTTTT.

The chain joins TRBV4-3 to TRBJ2-5; the match to TRBD2 covers 8 bases. V lost 4 bases to trimming and J lost 1 base; unmatched junction nucleotides: 8. The CDR3 is made up of 16 amino acids. Looked up from germline, CDR1 is LGHNA and CDR2 is YSLEER. The CDR3 region is CASSPDAGGFQETQYF. The DNA for the CDR3 is TGCGCCAGCAGCCCAGACGCGGGGGGATTCCAAGAGACCCAGTACTTC.

The chain links TRBV6-2 or TRBV6-3 to TRBJ1-1; D possibly corresponds to TRBD1 (5 bases). Germline V gene lookup returns CDR1 MNHEY and CDR2 SVGEGT. The CDR3 sequence is 15 residues long. V lost 4 bases, J lost 0 bases, and 12 bases lay in between. In DNA form, the CDR3 reads TGTGCCAGCAGTTCCCCGACGGACATGAACACTGAAGCTTTCTTT. Its translation: CASSSPTDMNTEAFF.

The chain is built from TRBV7-6 and TRBJ2-1; TRBD2 is a possible D gene (6 bases). The V end was cut by 3 bases, the J end by 10 bases, with 13 bases between. The CDR3 has 13 residues. CDR1 is SGHVS, CDR2 FNYEAQ, per germline. The CDR3 here is CASSLVKRAEQFF. DNA of the CDR3: TGTGCCAGCAGCTTGGTCAAGCGGGCCGAGCAGTTCTTC. Full variable domain (outside the CDR3, taken from reference TRBV7-6 and TRBJ2-1): GAGVSQSPRYKVTKRGQDVALRCDPISGHVSLYWYRQALGQGPEFLTYFNYEAQQDKSGLPNDRFSAERPEGSISTLTIQRTEQRDSAMYRCASSLVKRAEQFFGPGTRLTVL.

V is TRBV20-1 and J is TRBJ2-3; possibly TRBD1 for D (6 bases). The V end was cut by 1 base, the J end by 4 bases, with 15 bases between. CDR1 is DFQATT and CDR2 is SNEGSKA in the germline V gene (reference sequence). The CDR3 extends over 15 amino acids. CDR3 nucleotide sequence: TGCAGTGCTAGAGGACGCAGGGGAAGCGCAGATACGCAGTATTTT. This sequence encodes CSARGRRGSADTQYF.

This chain links TRBV3-1 with TRBJ2-3; D may match TRBD1 or TRBD2 (5 bases each). The CDR3 covers 15 residues. Germline CDR1 reads LGHDT; CDR2 reads YNNKEL (reference sequence). Deletions cut 5 bases from V and 7 bases from J, with 19 bases between. CDR3 coding DNA: TGTGCCAGCAGCTTTGGGTCGACAGAGGGGTATACGCAGTATTTT. This translates into CASSFGSTEGYTQYF.

V usage is TRBV12-3 or TRBV12-4 and J usage is TRBJ1-1, with D possibly matching TRBD1 (6 bases). V was cut by 6 bases and J by 0 bases, with 17 bases left in between. There are 16 residues in the CDR3. The CDR3 here is CASSQNRVLMNTEAFF. As DNA, the CDR3 is TGTGCCAGCAGCCAAAACAGGGTTTTAATGAACACTGAAGCTTTCTTT.

The rearrangement links TRBV6-5 to TRBJ1-6; TRBD1 matches at 12 bases. The CDR3 extends over 15 amino acids. Germline V gene lookup returns CDR1 MNHEY and CDR2 SVGAGI. Trimming at V came to 7 bases and at J to 5 bases, leaving 3 bases not matched to a gene. In DNA, the CDR3 is TGTGCCAGCAAGTGGGACAGGGGGCATAATTCACCCCTCCACTTT. It codes for CASKWDRGHNSPLHF.